The present TCR beta chain was sequenced within a study of blood T cell repertoires in COVID-19. Methods used by the authors: Reference gene primers were amplified, and this amplification served to estimate nucleated cell counts. Clones were sequenced by immunoSEQ multiplex PCR, and TCRdb holds only the in-frame ones, with some missing. Clone size and V and J calls were adopted from that table, with D and trimming inferred from the DNA. The sample records 25,000 or so clones, about 90% being singletons. The specimen sequenced was peripheral blood. The clonotype was recovered from a human donor in a cohort sampled during active COVID-19.

Here the CDR3 DNA reads TGCGCCAGCAGCTTGGGACCCGCAGGTACCGGGGAGCTGTTTTTT. Its translation is CASSLGPAGTGELFF. The chain is built from TRBV5-1 and TRBJ2-2; no clear D gene. Germline values: CDR1 SGHRS, CDR2 YFSETQ. Trimming removed 0 bases at V and 5 bases at J, with 11 bases between. This CDR3 is 15 amino acids long.